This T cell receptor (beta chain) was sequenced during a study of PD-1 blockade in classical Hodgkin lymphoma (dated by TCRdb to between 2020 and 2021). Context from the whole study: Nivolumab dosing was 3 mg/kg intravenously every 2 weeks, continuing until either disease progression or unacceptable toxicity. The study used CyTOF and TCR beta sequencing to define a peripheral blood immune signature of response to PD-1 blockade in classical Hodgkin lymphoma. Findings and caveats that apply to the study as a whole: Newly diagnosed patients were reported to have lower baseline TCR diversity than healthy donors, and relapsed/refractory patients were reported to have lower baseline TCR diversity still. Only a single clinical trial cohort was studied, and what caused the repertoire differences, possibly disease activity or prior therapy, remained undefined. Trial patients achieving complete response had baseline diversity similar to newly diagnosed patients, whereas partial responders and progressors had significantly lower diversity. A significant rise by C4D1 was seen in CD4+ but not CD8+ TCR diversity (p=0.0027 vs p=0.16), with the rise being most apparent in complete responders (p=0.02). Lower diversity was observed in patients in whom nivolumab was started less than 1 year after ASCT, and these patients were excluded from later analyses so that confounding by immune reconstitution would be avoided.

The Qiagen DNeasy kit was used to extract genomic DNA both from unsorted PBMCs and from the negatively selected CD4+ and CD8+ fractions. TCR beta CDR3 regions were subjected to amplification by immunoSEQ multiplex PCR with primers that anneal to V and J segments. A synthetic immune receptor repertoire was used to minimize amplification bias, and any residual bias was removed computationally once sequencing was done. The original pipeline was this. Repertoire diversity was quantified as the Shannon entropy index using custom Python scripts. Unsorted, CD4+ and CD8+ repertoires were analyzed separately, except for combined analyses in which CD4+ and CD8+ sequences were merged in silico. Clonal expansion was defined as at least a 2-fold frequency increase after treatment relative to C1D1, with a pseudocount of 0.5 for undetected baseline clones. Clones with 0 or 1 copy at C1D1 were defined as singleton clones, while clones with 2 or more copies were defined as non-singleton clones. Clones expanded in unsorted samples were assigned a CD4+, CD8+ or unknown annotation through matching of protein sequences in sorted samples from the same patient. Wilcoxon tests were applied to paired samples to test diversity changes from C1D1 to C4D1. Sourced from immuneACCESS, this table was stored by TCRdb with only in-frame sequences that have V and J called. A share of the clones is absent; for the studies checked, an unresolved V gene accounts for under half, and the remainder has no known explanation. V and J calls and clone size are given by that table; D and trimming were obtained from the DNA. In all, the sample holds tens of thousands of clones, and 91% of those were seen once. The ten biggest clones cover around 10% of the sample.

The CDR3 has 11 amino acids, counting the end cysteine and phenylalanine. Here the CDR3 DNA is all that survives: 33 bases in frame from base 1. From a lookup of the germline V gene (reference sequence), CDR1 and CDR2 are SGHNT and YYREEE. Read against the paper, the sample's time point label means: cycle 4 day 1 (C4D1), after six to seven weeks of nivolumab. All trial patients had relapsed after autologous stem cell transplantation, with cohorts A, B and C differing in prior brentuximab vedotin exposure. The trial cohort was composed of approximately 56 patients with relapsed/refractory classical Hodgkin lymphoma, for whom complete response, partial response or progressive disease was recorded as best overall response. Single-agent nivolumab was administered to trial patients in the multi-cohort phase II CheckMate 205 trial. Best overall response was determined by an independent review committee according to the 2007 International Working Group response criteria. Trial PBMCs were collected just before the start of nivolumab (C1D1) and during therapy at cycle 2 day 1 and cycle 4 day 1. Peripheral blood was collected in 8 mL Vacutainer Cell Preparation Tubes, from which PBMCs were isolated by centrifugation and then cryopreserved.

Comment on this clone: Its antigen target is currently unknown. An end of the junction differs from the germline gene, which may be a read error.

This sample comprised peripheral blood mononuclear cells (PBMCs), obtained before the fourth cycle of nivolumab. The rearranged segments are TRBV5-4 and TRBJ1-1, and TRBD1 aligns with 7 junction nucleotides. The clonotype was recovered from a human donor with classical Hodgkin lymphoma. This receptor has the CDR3 CASSQSPRGIF. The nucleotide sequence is TGTGCCAGCAGCCAATCCCCCAGGGGGATATTT.